Given below is one T cell receptor (beta chain) in context. Its antigen is still unknown. It has no much larger one-base neighbor in the sample; base qualities were not kept. The sample carries other DNA sequences with the same CDR3. For deep sequencing of PBMC libraries, mostly 450 to 500 ng of input genomic DNA was used, and six replicates were run per sample. The immunoSEQ hsTCRbeta kit was used to prepare TCRbeta libraries according to the manufacturer's instructions. Sequencing of the completed libraries took place using an Illumina NovaSeq 6000 S4 flow cell after they had been pooled to approximately 3 nM. Processing in the source paper ran as follows. The immunoSEQ Analyzer handled quality control and preprocessing of the raw data. The analysis was restricted to productive rearrangements, with each unique CDR3 amino acid sequence defining a clonotype. Using the R package tcR, the researchers computed the Gini-Simpson index as their estimate of repertoire clonality. Student's t test was used to compare Gini indices, and Pearson correlation was used to assess associations with tumor size change. The clones in this table, taken by TCRdb from immuneACCESS, are in-frame only. Not every clone is retained; where verified, under half of the shortfall comes from an unresolved V gene, and the cause of the rest is unknown. That table gives V, J and clone size, and the DNA gave D and trimming. The sample yields tens of thousands of clones; roughly 85% were counted once. About 3.4% of the sample lies in the top ten.

Reading the label with the study, this specimen's time point is: after neoadjuvant nivolumab, at surgical resection. Patients had been newly diagnosed with stage II-IVA oral cavity squamous cell carcinoma, and no prior systemic or radiation treatment had been given to the patients. The cohort was made up of patients with locally advanced, HPV-negative oral cavity squamous cell carcinoma. Peripheral blood mononuclear cells were analyzed directly and were not maintained or expanded in culture. The samples were obtained from a longitudinal correlative study of a single-arm phase II trial testing neoadjuvant nivolumab in oral cavity squamous cell carcinoma. Genomic DNA-based TCRbeta sequencing was performed on subject-matched pre- and post-treatment PBMCs and tumors from three responders and three non-responders. Peripheral blood mononuclear cells were collected before nivolumab treatment and were collected again after treatment, at the time of surgery. Genomic DNA was isolated from PBMCs using the Maxwell RSC DNA from Cells kit.

These data are taken from a study of neoadjuvant anti-PD-1 for oral cavity cancer (dated by TCRdb to the early 2020s). Regarding the complete study: Three to four biweekly doses of nivolumab at 3 mg/kg were mostly administered to patients before curative-intent surgical resection. Patients without progression received a fourth nivolumab dose around day 43 and underwent definitive surgical resection on days 50-56. Patients with complete response, partial response or stable disease by RECIST 1.1 were defined as responders, whereas patients with progression were defined as non-responders. There were about a dozen patients in the parent correlative cohort, and the response rate was 33%. Overall study outcomes, separate from this receptor: Higher pretreatment blood Treg/Th17 ratios correlated with higher pretreatment blood TCRbeta clonality and lower post-treatment tumor TCRbeta clonality. The TCR analyses had only a few patients in each response group, and the authors called for validation in larger cohorts. After neoadjuvant nivolumab, significantly higher T cell clonality (Gini index) was found within PBMCs in non-responders than in responders.

CDR1 is given as MNHNS and CDR2 as SASEGT, both from the germline V gene. V is cut by 7 bases and J by 4 bases, and the space between the germline ends is 18 bases. The CDR3, from cysteine to phenylalanine, totals 15 residues. Left in the record is the CDR3 DNA by itself, 45 bases read in frame from the first base. The clonotype was recovered from a person between 35 and 79 years old with oral cavity squamous cell carcinoma. In this chain, TRBV6-1 is recombined with TRBJ2-3; tentative D gene TRBD1, with 5 bases matching. Sequenced here: PBMCs, sampled after nivolumab (anti-PD-1) treatment. The CDR3 region reads CASTQMAGNADTQYF. The base sequence is TGTGCCAGCACTCAGATGGCAGGGAATGCAGATACGCAGTATTTT.